This TCR beta chain was sequenced during a study of cytomegalovirus exposure and HLA in healthy donors. This PCR relied on a set of 60 Vbeta primers and 13 Jbeta primers. Using immunoSEQ multiplex PCR, the repertoire was profiled, and TCRdb retains in-frame clones only, with some absent. Among about 160,000 clones listed, under 85% were seen once. Findings of the study overall: Analyses of presence/absence relied on an assumption of roughly uniform sequencing depth across donors. Most subjects had HLA-A and HLA-B alleles reportedly predicted accurately by TCR beta sequences.

V was clipped by 4 bases and J by 4 bases, with 16 bases between them. The germline CDR1 and CDR2 sequences are SGDLS and YYNGEE. The CDR3 runs to 15 residues. Each donor was nominally healthy when sampled (though unrecorded immune exposures were likely). Notes on this clone: Its antigen is currently unknown.

The source of this sequence is a woman in her thirties in good health and CMV-seronegative. The sample was PBMCs. V is TRBV9 and J is TRBJ2-3; no clear D. DNA for the CDR3: TGTGCCAGCAGCCCCCGACTCCATGAGGCAGATACGCAGTATTTT. It yields the protein CASSPRLHEADTQYF.